These 9 T cell receptor beta chains share one sample of origin, sequenced in a study of blood T cell repertoires in COVID-19. The repertoire was sequenced with immunoSEQ multiplex PCR; TCRdb's copy has only in-frame clones and lacks some. The sample shows more than 55,000 clones, about 90% of them seen only once. Sequenced sample: peripheral blood. These receptors originate from a human donor with active COVID-19. The donor label of this sample is uncertain.

The chain is built from TRBV27 and TRBJ2-2; TRBD2 agrees at 7 bases. Germline CDR1 is MNHEY and CDR2 is SMNVEV (reference sequence). This CDR3 has 17 amino acids. The V segment lost 3 bases and the J segment 6 bases; nucleotides outside the gene matches: 13. The CDR3 region has the DNA TGTGCCAGCAGTTTCTACTCGCCAGGGAGGGACGCCGGGGAGCTGTTTTTT. Residues: CASSFYSPGRDAGELFF.

V gene TRBV5-6 combines with J gene TRBJ2-1; D is undetermined. Trimming cost V 0 bases and J 10 bases, with 14 bases left between them. The CDR3 sequence is 14 residues long. The germline V gene has CDR1 SGHDT and CDR2 YYEEEE. Here the CDR3 reads CASSLGYASREQFF. The CDR3 DNA follows: TGTGCCAGCAGCTTGGGGTATGCTTCGCGCGAGCAGTTCTTC.

The CDR3 DNA is TGTGCCAGCAGTTACTCGAGGGACGGGGGGGCCCAGTACTTC. It translates to CASSYSRDGGAQYF. The J gene is TRBJ2-5, the V gene TRBV6-6; 8 nucleotides line up with TRBD2. CDR3 size: 14 residues. Trimming at V came to 0 bases and at J to 9 bases, leaving 6 bases not matched to a gene. Germline V CDR1 and CDR2: MNHNY, SVGAGI (reference sequence).

The J gene is TRBJ1-2, the V gene TRBV5-6; 8 positions match TRBD1. The trim removed 4 bases at V and 4 bases at J, leaving 6 bases unmatched. The CDR3 has 14 residues. The germline V gene encodes CDR1 SGHDT and CDR2 YYEEEE. Written as DNA, the CDR3 is TGTGCCAGCAGCGGACAGGGAGTCAGCTATGGCTACACCTTC. As protein: CASSGQGVSYGYTF. Together with reference TRBV5-6 and TRBJ1-2, the CDR3 gives the full variable domain: DAGVTQSPTHLIKTRGQQVTLRCSPKSGHDTVSWYQQALGQGPQFIFQYYEEEERQRGNFPDRFSGHQFPNYSSELNVNALLLGDSALYLCASSGQGVSYGYTFGSGTRLTVV.

This clone is medium-sized (0.01 to 0.1%). The chain combines TRBV5-1 with TRBJ2-3; TRBD2 matches at 7 bases. After removal of 0 bases from V and 2 bases from J, the junction contained 9 bases not matched to a gene. Germline-derived CDR1 and CDR2 are SGHRS and YFSETQ. This CDR3 has 17 amino acids. The CDR3 sequence: CASSLVAAGEVTDTQYF. The CDR3 DNA sequence: TGCGCCAGCAGCTTGGTAGCCGCGGGAGAGGTCACAGATACGCAGTATTTT.

The rearrangement uses TRBV4-3 and TRBJ2-7, with TRBD2 matching 9 bases. There are 15 residues in the CDR3. Looked up from germline, CDR1 is LGHNA and CDR2 is YSLEER. Trimming at V came to 1 base and at J to 3 bases, leaving 4 bases not matched to a gene. This chain's CDR3 is CASSQGTSVDYEQYF. DNA for the CDR3: TGCGCCAGCAGCCAAGGGACTAGCGTAGACTACGAGCAGTACTTC.

The chain couples TRBV6-2 or TRBV6-3 to TRBJ2-1; tentatively, D is TRBD1 (6 bases). Per germline, CDR1 MNHEY and CDR2 SVGEGT. V gave up 5 bases and J gave up 2 bases, with 13 bases separating them. The CDR3 extends over 15 amino acids. CDR3 DNA: TGTGCCAGCAGTGACCGCGGACAGACCTACAATGAGCAGTTCTTC. Protein sequence: CASSDRGQTYNEQFF.

Only one count was recorded for this clone. The chain links TRBV5-1 to TRBJ2-3; TRBD2 matches 11 bases. J gave up 5 bases and V 4 bases, and 12 bases lay outside the gene matches. CDR3 length equals 17 residues. Germline assignment: CDR1 SGHRS and CDR2 YFSETQ. CDR3 sequence: CASSPALAGGVRDTQYF. In DNA, the CDR3 is TGCGCCAGCAGCCCGGCATTAGCGGGAGGGGTTAGAGATACGCAGTATTTT.

The genes are TRBV19 and TRBJ2-5; 8 bases align to TRBD1. The CDR3 extends over 15 amino acids. Germline V lookup: CDR1 LNHDA, CDR2 SQIVND (reference sequence). V shed 9 bases, J shed 4 bases, and the junction held 13 bases outside the gene matches. CDR3 protein: CASRGRIASLETQYF. CDR3 DNA: TGTGCCAGCAGGGGGCGCATAGCATCGTTAGAGACCCAGTACTTC.